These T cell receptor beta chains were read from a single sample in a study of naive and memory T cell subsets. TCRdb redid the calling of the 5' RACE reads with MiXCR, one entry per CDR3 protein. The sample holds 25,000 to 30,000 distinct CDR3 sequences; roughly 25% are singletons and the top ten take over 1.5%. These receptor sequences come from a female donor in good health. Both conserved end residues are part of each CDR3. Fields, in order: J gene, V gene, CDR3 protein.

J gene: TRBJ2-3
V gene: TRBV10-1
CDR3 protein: CASSESTDTQYF

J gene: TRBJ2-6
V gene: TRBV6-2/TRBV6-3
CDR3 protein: CASRGAGANVLTF

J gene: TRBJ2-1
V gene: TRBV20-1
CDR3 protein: CSAPLGNEQFF

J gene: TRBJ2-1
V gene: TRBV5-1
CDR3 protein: CASSLFQGGSSYNEQFF

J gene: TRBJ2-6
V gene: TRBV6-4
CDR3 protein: CASSAWGSGANVLTF

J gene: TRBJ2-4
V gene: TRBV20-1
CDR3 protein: CSAPRGSGSSNIQYF

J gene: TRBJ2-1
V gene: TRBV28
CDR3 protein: CASSLAKERYHNEQFF

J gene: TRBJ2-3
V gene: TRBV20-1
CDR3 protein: CSAQGGGRDTQYF

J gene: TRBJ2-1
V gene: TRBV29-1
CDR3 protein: CSVAEYEQFF

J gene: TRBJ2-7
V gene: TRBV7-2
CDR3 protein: CASSLAEPYEQYF

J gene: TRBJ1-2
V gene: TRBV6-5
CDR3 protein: CASSYLGEHYGYTF

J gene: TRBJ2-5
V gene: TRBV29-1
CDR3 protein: CSAWGVQETQYF

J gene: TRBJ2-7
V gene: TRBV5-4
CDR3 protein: CASSLESTEQYF

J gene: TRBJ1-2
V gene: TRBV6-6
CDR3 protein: CASSTGQGGYGYTF

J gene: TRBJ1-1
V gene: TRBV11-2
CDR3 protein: CASSSPQGLLNTEAFF

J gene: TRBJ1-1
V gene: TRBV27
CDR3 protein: CASSVTQGTGEAFF

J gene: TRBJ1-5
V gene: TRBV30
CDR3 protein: CAWSPPDSRSNQPQHF

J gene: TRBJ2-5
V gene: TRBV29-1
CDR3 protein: CSVEVDTQETQYF

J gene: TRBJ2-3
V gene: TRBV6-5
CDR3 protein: CASTQSWGYADTQYF

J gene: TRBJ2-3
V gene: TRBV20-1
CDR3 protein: CSARVTGPYPDTQYF

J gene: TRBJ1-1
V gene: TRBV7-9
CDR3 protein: CASSPVRGGPNTEAFF

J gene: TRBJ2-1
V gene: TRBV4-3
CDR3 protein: CASSQEGTSYNEQFF

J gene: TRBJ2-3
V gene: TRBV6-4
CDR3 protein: CASSESSSGGADTQYF

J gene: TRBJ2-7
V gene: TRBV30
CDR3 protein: CAWSVRAWAGIGYEQYF

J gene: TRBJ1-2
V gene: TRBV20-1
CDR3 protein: CSARDQRGIIGYTF

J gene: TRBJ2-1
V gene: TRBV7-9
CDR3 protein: CASLPPLGNEQFF

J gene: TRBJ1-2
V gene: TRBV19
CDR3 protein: CASRLETGRYTF

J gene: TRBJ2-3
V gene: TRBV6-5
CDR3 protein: CASSSAGDTQYF

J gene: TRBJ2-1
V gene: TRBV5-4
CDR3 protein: CASSFGGATYNEQFF

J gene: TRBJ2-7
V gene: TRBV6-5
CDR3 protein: CASSYSPPGSNEQYF

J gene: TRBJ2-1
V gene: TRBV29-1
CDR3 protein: CSVEGYGNSYNEQFF

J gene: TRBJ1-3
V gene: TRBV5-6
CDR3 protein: CASSSGGNTIYF

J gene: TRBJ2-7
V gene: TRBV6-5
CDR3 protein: CASSGTGLHYEQYF

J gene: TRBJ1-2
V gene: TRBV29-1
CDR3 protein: CSVEDMGGDYGYTF

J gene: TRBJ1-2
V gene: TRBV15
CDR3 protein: CATSRGSQGAYGYTF

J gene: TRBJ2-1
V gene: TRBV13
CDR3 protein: CASSSSTGGNEQFF

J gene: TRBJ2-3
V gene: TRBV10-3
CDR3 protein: CAISESPGLAGTDTQYF

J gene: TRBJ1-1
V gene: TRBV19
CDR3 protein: CASSMWGGSYAEAFF

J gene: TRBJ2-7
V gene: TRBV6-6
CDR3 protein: CASSPAVGEGTEQYF

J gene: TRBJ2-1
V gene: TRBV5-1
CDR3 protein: CASTLAGSYNEQFF

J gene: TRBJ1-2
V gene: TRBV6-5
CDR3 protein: CASSSLSAGGSYGYTF